A single T cell receptor (beta chain) is shown here with its context. Participants' reported clinical history set cohort assignment. The method was immunoSEQ multiplex PCR; TCRdb's version includes in-frame clones alone and lacks a portion of them. Of about 270,000 clones listed, 80% to 90% are singletons. This sample stems from a study of blood T cell repertoires in COVID-19. Study background: Both acute and convalescent COVID-19 samples were obtained from the United States, Italy and Spain. Nucleic acid was either cDNA or gDNA, and it came from T cells, B-cell-depleted T cells, or PBMCs.

This CDR3 is 17 amino acids long. CDR1 is ENHRY and CDR2 is SYGVKD in the germline V gene. The junction had 18 bases not matched to a gene; V was cut back by 10 bases and J by 4 bases. The sequencing input was PBMCs or T cells enriched from blood (not recorded which). The chain combines TRBV10-3 with TRBJ1-5, with 8 nucleotides matching TRBD1. This receptor was taken from a man between 18 and 35 years old who had recovered from COVID-19. CDR3 sequence (DNA): TGTGCCACCACCACCCACCTCGGGACAGGACCTAATCAGCCCCAGCATTTT. Amino acids: CATTTHLGTGPNQPQHF.